A single sample gave rise to the 6 T cell receptor beta chains below, sequenced in a study of shared clonotypes between healthy human individuals. Assay: immunoSEQ multiplex PCR; the TCRdb copy retains only in-frame clones and omits some. The table includes about 460,000 clones, 77% detected once. Sequenced: PBMCs. The receptors come from a woman aged 40 to 55 in good health. Some clones in this sample may be carry-over from other donors' samples.

This chain joins TRBV7-9 and TRBJ2-5; D gene unclear. The CDR3 extends over 13 amino acids. Germline CDR1 is SEHNR and CDR2 is FQNEAQ (reference sequence). V lost 4 bases, J lost 2 bases, and 8 bases lay in between. The CDR3 region is CASSSGRQETQYF. CDR3 DNA sequence: TGTGCCAGCAGCTCAGGCAGACAAGAGACCCAGTACTTC.

The rearrangement links TRBV5-8 to TRBJ1-1; D remains unclear. Between the trimmed V and J ends, which lost 0 bases and 2 bases, there was a span of 8 bases. There are 14 residues in the CDR3. Germline V lookup: CDR1 SGHTS, CDR2 YDEGEE. The CDR3 is CASSLVGVNTEAFF. CDR3 nucleotides: TGTGCCAGCAGCTTGGTAGGCGTAAACACTGAAGCTTTCTTT.

This clone was observed a handful of times. This chain joins TRBV7-9 and TRBJ1-4; 10 bases map to TRBD1. CDR1 and CDR2 from the germline V gene are SEHNR and FQNEAQ (reference sequence). The ends lost 5 bases at V and 10 bases at J; junction bases unmatched: 10. This CDR3 region has 15 residues. CDR3 protein: CASSISTGGAGKLFF. CDR3 in DNA: TGTGCCAGCAGCATTTCGACAGGGGGCGCGGGAAAACTGTTTTTT.

This clone has just one count. A far larger clone is one nucleotide away, so this likely arose from a read error. The gene calls are TRBV4-1 and TRBJ2-7; D possibly matches TRBD1 or TRBD2 (5 bases each). V gave up 0 bases and J gave up 6 bases, with 21 bases separating them. The CDR3 runs to 17 residues. Germline assignment: CDR1 MGHRA and CDR2 YSYEKL. The CDR3 nucleotides are TGCGCCAGCAGCCAAGAACCACCCGGGACGGCCTCAGGCGAGCAGTACTTC. Its protein is CASSQEPPGTASGEQYF.

This clone was recorded once. V is TRBV5-6 and J is TRBJ2-1, with no clear D. The germline V and J ends were trimmed by 0 bases and 0 bases, with 7 bases remaining between them. The CDR3 is made up of 15 amino acids. Germline values: CDR1 SGHDT, CDR2 YYEEEE. Here the CDR3 DNA reads TGTGCCAGCAGCTTGGCCCCTCGCTCCTACAATGAGCAGTTCTTC. Translation: CASSLAPRSYNEQFF.

This clone was seen only once. J is TRBJ1-1 and V is TRBV5-1; D is perhaps TRBD1 (5 bases). The V end lost 3 bases, the J end lost 3 bases, and 18 bases lay between the germline ends. Per germline, CDR1 SGHRS and CDR2 YFSETQ. The length of the CDR3 is 16 residues. The CDR3 region is CASSSVGRARYTEAFF. DNA for the CDR3: TGCGCCAGCAGCTCCGTGGGCAGGGCCCGGTACACTGAAGCTTTCTTT.